Below, one TCR beta chain is given with its context. These data come from a study of blood T cell repertoires in COVID-19. Study as a whole: PBMCs, B-cell-depleted T cells, or T cells provided the cDNA or gDNA that made up the material.

Cohorts were determined from participant-reported clinical history. The CDR3 is 12 amino acids. The germline V and J ends were trimmed by 2 bases and 6 bases, with 7 bases remaining between them. Germline V gene sequence: CDR1 MNHNS, CDR2 SASEGT. TCRdb's copy holds only in-frame clones and misses some; the assay was immunoSEQ multiplex PCR. The profile shows roughly 500,000 clones, roughly 90% of them singletons. The TCR originated in a woman between 40 and 55 years old who had recovered from COVID-19. The chain links TRBV6-1 to TRBJ1-1; no reliable D call. Sequenced sample: PBMCs or T cells enriched from blood (not recorded which). The CDR3 reads CASSENFAEAFF. CDR3 in DNA: TGTGCCAGCAGTGAAAATTTCGCTGAAGCTTTCTTT.